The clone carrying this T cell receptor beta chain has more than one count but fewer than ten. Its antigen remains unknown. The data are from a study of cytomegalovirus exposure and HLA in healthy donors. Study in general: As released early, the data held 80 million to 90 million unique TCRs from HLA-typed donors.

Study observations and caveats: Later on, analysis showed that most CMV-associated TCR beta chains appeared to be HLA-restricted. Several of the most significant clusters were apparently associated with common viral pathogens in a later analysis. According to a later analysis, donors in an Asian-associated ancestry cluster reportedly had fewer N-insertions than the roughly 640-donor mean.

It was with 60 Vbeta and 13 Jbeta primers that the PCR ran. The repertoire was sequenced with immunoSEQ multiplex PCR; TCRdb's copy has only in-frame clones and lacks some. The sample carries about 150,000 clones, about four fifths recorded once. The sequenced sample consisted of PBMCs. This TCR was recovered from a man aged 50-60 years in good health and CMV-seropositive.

CDR3: CSVEDRQGRGYGYTF. CDR3 coding DNA: TGCAGCGTTGAAGATCGACAGGGAAGGGGGTATGGCTACACCTTC. V gene TRBV29-1 combines with J gene TRBJ1-2; 7 nucleotides line up with TRBD1. The CDR3 is 15 amino acids. Germline V gene lookup returns CDR1 SQVTM and CDR2 ANQGSEA. Trimming cost V 0 bases and J 5 bases; bases outside gene matches: 9. The entire variable domain, with the rest obtained from reference TRBV29-1 and TRBJ1-2, is as follows: SAVISQKPSRDICQRGTSLTIQCQVDSQVTMMFWYRQQPGQSLTLIATANQGSEATYESGFVIDKFPISRPNLTFSTLTVSNMSPEDSSIYLCSVEDRQGRGYGYTFGSGTRLTVV.